This TCR beta chain was profiled in a study of glioma-infiltrating T cells. Background on the study: WHO grade II oligodendrogliomas or astrocytomas, plus non-recurrent WHO grade IV glioblastomas, were sampled. Sequencing aimed for about 4- to 11-fold coverage of about 920,000 peripheral T cells.

This CDR3 region has 14 residues. In germline, CDR1 is MNHNY, CDR2 SVGAGI (reference sequence). V lost 2 bases and J lost 3; bases outside the gene matches: 4. Turning to this clonotype: Its antigen is as yet unknown.

The iRepertoire nested amplicon-rescue multiplex PCR amplified TCR alpha and beta CDR3s from RNA. Using its own MiXCR run on the multiplex PCR reads, TCRdb lists one record per CDR3 protein. The sample records a few hundred thousand distinct CDR3 sequences, approximately 42% being singletons. Study findings and constraints: Patients with low tissue-blood divergence carried a signature set of shared blood CDR3 motifs.

Sequencing was done on a sample of glioma tissue, nonneoplastic brain tissue, or PBMCs (not recorded which). The source is a human donor with low-grade glioma or glioblastoma, undergoing nonglioma brain surgery, or in good health (not recorded which). The gene calls are TRBV6-6 and TRBJ2-7, with 7 bases lining up with TRBD1. The CDR3 DNA sequence: TGTGCCAGCAGTTACAGGGACAGTATCTACGAGCAGTACTTC. Translated: CASSYRDSIYEQYF.